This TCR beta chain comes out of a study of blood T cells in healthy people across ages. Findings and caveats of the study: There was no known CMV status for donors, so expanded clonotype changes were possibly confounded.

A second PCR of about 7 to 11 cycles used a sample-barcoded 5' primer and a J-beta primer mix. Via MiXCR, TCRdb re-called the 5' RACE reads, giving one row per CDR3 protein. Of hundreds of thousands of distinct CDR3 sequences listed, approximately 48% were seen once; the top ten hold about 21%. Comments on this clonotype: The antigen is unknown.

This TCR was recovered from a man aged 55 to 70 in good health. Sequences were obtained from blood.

CDR3 in amino acids: CSARAIDPRGTNYGYTF. CDR3 nucleotide sequence: TGCAGTGCTAGAGCAATTGATCCCAGGGGAACTAACTATGGCTACACCTTC. This sequence joins TRBV20-1 and TRBJ1-2, with a possible D match to TRBD1 (6 bases). V lost 1 base and J 0 bases, leaving 18 bases between the germline ends. Germline-derived CDR1 and CDR2 are DFQATT and SNEGSKA (reference sequence). This CDR3 has 17 residues.